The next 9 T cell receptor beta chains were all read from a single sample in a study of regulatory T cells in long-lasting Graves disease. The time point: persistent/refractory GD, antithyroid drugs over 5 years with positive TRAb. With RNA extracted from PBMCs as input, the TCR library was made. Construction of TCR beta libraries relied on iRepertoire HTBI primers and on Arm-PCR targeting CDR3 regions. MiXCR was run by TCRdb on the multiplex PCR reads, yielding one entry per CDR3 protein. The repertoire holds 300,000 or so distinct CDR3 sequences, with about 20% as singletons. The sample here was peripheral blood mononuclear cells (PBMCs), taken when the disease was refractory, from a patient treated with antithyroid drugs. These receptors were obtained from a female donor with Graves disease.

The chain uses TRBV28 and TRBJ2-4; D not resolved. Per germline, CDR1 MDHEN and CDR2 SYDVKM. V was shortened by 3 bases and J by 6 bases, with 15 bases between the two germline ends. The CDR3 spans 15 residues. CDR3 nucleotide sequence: TGTGCCAGCAGTTTTGGTCTAGGCGCGAGAAACATTCAGTACTTC. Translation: CASSFGLGARNIQYF.

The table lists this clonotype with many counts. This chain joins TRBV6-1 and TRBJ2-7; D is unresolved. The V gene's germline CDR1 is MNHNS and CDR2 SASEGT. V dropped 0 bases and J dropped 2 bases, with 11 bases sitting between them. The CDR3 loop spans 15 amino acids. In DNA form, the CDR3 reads TGTGCCAGCAGTGAAGCGGGGATCAGCACCTACGAGCAGTACTTC. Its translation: CASSEAGISTYEQYF.

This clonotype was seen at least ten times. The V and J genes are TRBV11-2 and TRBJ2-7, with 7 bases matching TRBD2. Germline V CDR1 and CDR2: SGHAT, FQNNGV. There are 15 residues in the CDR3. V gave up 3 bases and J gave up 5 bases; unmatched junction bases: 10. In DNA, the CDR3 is TGTGCCAGCAGCTTGGGCGGGAGTGTCCCCCACGAGCAGTACTTC. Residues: CASSLGGSVPHEQYF.

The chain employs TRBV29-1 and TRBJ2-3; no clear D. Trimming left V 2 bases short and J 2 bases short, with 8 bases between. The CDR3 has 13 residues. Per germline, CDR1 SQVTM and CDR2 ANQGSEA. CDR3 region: CSVERRLTDTQYF. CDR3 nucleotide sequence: TGCAGCGTTGAAAGGCGGCTCACAGATACGCAGTATTTT.

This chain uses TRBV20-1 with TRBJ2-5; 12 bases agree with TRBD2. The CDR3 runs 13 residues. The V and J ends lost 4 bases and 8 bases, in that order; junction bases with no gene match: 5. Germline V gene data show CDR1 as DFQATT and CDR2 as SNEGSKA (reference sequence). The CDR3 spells CSAKTSGRNTQYF. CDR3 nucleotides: TGCAGTGCTAAGACTAGCGGGAGAAATACCCAGTACTTC.

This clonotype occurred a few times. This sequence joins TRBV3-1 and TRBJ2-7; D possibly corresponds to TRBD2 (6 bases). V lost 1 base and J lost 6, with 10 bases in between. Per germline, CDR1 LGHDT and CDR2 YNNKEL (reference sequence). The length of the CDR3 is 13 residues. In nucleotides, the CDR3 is TGTGCCAGCAGCCAAGCAGCGGGCAGCGAGCAGTACTTC. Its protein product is CASSQAAGSEQYF.

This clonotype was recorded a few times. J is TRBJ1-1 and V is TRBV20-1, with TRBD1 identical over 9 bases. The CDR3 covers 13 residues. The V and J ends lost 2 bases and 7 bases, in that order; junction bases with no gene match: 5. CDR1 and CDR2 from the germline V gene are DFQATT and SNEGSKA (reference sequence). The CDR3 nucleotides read TGCAGTGCTAGACACAGGGGGCGTGGTGAAGCTTTCTTT. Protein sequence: CSARHRGRGEAFF.

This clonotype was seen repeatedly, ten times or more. The CDR3 here is CASSPRLTGELFF. The CDR3 DNA reads as TGTGCCAGCAGTCCGCGTCTCACCGGGGAGCTGTTTTTT. The chain is built from TRBV12-3 or TRBV12-4 and TRBJ2-2; D not certain. V gave up 5 bases and J gave up 4 bases, with 8 bases separating them. The CDR3 sequence is 13 residues long.

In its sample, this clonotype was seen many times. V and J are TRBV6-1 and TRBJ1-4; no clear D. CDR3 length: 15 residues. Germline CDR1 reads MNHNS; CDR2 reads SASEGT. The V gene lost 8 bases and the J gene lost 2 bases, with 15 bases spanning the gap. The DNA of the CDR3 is TGTGCCAGCGAGGACGGGAGTTTGACTAATGAAAAACTGTTTTTT. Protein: CASEDGSLTNEKLFF.